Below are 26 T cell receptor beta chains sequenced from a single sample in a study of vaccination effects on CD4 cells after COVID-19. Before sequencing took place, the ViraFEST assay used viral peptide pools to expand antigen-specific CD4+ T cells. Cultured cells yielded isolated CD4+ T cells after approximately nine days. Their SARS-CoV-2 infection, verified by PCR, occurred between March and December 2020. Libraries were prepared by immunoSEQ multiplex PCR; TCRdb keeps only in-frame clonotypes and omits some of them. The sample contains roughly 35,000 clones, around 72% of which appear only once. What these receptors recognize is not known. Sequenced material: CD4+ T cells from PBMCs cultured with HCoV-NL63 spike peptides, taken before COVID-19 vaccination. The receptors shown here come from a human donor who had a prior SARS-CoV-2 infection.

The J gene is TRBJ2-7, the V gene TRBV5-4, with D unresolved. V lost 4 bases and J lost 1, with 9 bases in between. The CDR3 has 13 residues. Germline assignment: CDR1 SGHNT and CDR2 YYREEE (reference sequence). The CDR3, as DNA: TGTGCCAGCAGCGCGTCCGGGTCCTACGAGCAGTACTTC. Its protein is CASSASGSYEQYF.

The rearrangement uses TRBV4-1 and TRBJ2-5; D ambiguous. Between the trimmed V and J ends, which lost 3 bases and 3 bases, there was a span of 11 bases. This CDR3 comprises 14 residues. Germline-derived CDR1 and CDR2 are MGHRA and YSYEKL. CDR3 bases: TGCGCCAGCAGCCAGGGCCCCTTGAAAGAGACCCAGTACTTC. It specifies CASSQGPLKETQYF.

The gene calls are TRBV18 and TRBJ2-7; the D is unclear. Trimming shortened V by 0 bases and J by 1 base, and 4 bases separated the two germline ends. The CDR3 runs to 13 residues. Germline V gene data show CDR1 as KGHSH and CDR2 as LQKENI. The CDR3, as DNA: TGTGCCAGCTCACCACCAGGTTCCTACGAGCAGTACTTC. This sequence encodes CASSPPGSYEQYF.

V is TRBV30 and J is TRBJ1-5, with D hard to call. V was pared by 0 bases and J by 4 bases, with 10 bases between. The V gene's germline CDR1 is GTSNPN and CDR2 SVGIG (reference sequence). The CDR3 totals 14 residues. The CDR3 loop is CAWSVGLGNQPQHF. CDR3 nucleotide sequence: TGTGCCTGGAGTGTAGGGCTGGGGAATCAGCCCCAGCATTTT.

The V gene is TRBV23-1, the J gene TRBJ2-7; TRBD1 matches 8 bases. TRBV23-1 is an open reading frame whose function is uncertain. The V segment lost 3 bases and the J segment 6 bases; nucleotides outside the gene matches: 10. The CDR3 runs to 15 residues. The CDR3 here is CASSHREDRVSEQYF. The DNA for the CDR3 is TGCGCCAGCAGTCATCGAGAGGACAGGGTATCCGAGCAGTACTTC.

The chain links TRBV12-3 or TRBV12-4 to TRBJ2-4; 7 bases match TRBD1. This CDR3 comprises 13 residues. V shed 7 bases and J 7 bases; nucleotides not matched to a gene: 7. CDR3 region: CASTPTGWNIQYF. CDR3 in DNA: TGTGCCAGCACCCCGACAGGGTGGAACATTCAGTACTTC.

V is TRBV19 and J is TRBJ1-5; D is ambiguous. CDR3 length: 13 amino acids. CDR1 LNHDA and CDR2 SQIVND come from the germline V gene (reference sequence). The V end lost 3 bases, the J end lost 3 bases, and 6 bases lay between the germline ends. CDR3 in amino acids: CASSMTHNQPQHF. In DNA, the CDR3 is TGTGCCAGTAGTATGACCCACAATCAGCCCCAGCATTTT. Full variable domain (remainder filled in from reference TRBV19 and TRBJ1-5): DGGITQSPKYLFRKEGQNVTLSCEQNLNHDAMYWYRQDPGQGLRLIYYSQIVNDFQKGDIAEGYSVSREKKESFPLTVTSAQKNPTAFYLCASSMTHNQPQHFGDGTRLSIL.

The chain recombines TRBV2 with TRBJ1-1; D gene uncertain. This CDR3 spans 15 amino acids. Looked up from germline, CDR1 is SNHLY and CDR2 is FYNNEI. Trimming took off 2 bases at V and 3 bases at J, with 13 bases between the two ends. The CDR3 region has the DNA TGTGCCAGCAGTGAAAGGCAATGGAGGGACACTGAAGCTTTCTTT. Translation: CASSERQWRDTEAFF.

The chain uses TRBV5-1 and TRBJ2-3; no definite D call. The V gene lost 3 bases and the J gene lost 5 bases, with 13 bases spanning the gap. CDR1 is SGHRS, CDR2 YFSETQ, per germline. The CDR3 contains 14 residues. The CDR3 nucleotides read TGCGCCAGCAGCTCCAACCCGGGTGTAGATACGCAGTATTTT. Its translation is CASSSNPGVDTQYF.

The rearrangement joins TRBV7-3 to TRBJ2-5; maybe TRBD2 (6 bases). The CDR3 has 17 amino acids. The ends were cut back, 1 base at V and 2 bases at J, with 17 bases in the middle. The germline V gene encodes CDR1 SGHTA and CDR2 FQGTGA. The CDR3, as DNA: TGTGCCAGCAGCTTAAGACCCGGGACTCCTACTCAAGAGACCCAGTACTTC. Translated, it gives CASSLRPGTPTQETQYF.

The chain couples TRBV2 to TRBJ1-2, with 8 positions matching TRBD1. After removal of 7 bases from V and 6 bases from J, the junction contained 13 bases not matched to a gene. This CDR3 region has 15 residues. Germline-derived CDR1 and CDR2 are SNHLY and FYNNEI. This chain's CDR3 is CASNSIQGDSDGYTF. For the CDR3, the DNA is TGTGCCAGCAACTCGATACAGGGGGATTCCGATGGCTACACCTTC.

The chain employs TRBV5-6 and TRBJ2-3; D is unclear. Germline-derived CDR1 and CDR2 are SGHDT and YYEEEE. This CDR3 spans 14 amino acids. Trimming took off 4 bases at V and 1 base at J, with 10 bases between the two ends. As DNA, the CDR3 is TGTGCCAGCAGCGGAACCTCTCGCACAGATACGCAGTATTTT. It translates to CASSGTSRTDTQYF.

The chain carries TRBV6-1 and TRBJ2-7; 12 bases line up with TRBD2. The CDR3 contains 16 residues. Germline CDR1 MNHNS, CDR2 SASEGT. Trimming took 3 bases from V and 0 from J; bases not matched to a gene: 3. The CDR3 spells CASSEGLAGNSYEQYF. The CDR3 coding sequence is TGTGCCAGCAGTGAGGGACTAGCGGGCAACTCCTACGAGCAGTACTTC.

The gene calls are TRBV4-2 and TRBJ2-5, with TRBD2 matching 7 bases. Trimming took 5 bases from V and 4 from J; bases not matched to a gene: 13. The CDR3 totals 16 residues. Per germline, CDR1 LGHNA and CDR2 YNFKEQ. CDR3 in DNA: TGTGCCAGCAGCGGGGGGGATCGGGGCGATAGAGAGACCCAGTACTTC. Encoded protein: CASSGGDRGDRETQYF.

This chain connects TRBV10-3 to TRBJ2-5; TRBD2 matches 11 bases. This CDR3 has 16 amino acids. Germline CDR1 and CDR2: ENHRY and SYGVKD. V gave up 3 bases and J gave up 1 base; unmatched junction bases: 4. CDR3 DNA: TGTGCCATCAGTGATCCGACTAGCGGGACCCAAGAGACCCAGTACTTC. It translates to CAISDPTSGTQETQYF.

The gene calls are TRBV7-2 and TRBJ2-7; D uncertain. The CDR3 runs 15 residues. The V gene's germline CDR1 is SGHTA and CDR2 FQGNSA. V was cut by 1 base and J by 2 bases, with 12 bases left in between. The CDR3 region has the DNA TGTGCCAGCAGCTTAGGCTTGGCGGCAACCTACGAGCAGTACTTC. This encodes CASSLGLAATYEQYF. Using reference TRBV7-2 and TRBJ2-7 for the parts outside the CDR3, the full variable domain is GAGVSQSPSNKVTEKGKDVELRCDPISGHTALYWYRQSLGQGLEFLIYFQGNSAPDKSGLPSDRFSAERTGGSVSTLTIQRTQQEDSAVYLCASSLGLAATYEQYFGPGTRLTVT.

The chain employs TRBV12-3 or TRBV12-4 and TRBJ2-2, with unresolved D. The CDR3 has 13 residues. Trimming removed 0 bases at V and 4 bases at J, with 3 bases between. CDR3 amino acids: CASSLAATGELFF. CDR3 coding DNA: TGTGCCAGCAGTTTAGCCGCCACCGGGGAGCTGTTTTTT.

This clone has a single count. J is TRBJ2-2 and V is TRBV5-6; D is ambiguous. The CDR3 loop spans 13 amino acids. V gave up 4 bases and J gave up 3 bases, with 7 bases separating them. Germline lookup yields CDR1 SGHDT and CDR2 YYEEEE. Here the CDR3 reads CASSPDYTGELFF. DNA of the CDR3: TGTGCCAGCAGCCCTGACTACACCGGGGAGCTGTTTTTT.

CDR3 coding DNA: TGTGCCAGCATACCCGGGACAGCCTATGGCTACACCTTC. Translated, it gives CASIPGTAYGYTF. The chain has TRBV2 and TRBJ1-2; TRBD1 agrees at 7 bases. The germline CDR1 and CDR2 sequences are SNHLY and FYNNEI. This CDR3 comprises 13 residues. V shed 7 bases and J 4 bases; nucleotides not matched to a gene: 6.

DNA for the CDR3: TGCGCCAGCAGCTTAACTGGATACAATGAGCAGTTCTTC. As protein: CASSLTGYNEQFF. The rearrangement links TRBV5-1 to TRBJ2-1; D uncertain. Germline loops: CDR1 SGHRS, CDR2 YFSETQ. The CDR3 has 13 residues. V was cut by 2 bases and J by 4 bases, with 7 bases left in between.

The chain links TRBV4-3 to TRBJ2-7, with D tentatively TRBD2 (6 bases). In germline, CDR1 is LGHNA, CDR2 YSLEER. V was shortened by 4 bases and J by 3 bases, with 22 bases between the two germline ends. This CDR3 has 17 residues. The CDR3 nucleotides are TGCGCCAGCAGCCGCTCTAGTGGCCCAGGAGGGGTCTACGAGCAGTACTTC. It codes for CASSRSSGPGGVYEQYF.

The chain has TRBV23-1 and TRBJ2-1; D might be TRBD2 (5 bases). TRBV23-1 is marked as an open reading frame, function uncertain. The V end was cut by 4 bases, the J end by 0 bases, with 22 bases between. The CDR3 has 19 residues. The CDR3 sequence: CASSLTCLTNQDSYNEQFF. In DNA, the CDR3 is TGCGCCAGCAGTCTTACCTGCTTGACTAACCAGGACTCCTACAATGAGCAGTTCTTC.

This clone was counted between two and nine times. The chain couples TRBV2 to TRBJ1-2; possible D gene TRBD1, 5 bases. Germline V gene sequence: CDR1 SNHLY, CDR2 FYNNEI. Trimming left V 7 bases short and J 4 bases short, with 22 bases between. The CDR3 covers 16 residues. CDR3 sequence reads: CASTGGGVSVIYGYTF. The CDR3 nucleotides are TGTGCCAGCACCGGGGGGGGTGTTAGTGTTATCTATGGCTACACCTTC.

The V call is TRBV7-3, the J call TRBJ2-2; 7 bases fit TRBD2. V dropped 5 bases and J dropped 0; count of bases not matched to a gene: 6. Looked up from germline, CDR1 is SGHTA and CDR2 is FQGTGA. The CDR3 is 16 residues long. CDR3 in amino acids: CASSLSSGPNTGELFF. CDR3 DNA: TGTGCCAGCAGCCTCAGTAGCGGGCCGAACACCGGGGAGCTGTTTTTT.

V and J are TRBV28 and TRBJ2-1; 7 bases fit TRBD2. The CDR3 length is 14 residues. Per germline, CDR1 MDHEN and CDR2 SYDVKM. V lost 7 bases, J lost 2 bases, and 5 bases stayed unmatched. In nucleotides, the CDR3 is TGTGCCAGCACCTCTCGGGGGGCCTACAATGAGCAGTTCTTC. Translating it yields CASTSRGAYNEQFF.

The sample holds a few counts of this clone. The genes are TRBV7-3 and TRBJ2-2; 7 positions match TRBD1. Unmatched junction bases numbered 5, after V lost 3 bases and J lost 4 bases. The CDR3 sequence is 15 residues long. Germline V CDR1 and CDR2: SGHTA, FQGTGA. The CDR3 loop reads CASSFRQGSTGELFF. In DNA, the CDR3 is TGTGCCAGCAGCTTTAGACAGGGTAGCACCGGGGAGCTGTTTTTT.